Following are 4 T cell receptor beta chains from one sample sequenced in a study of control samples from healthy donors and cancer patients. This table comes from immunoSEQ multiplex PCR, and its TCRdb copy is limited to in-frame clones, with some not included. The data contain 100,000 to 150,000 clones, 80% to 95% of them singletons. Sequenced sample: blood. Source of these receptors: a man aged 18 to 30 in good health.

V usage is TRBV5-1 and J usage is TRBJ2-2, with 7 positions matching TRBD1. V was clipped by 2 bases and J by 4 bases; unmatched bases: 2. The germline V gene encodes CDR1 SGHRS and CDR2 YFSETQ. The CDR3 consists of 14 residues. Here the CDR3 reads CASSFGTATGELFF. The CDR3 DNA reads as TGCGCCAGCAGCTTCGGGACAGCCACCGGGGAGCTGTTTTTT.

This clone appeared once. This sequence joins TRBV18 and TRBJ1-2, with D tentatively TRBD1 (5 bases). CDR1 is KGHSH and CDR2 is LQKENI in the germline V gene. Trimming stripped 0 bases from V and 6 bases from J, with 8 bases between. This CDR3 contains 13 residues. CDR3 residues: CASSPPVRDGYTF. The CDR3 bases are TGTGCCAGCTCACCACCGGTCAGGGATGGCTACACCTTC. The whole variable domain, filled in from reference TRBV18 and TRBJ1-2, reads NAGVMQNPRHLVRRRGQEARLRCSPMKGHSHVYWYRQLPEEGLKFMVYLQKENIIDESGMPKERFSAEFPKEGPSILRIQQVVRGDSAAYFCASSPPVRDGYTFGSGTRLTVV.

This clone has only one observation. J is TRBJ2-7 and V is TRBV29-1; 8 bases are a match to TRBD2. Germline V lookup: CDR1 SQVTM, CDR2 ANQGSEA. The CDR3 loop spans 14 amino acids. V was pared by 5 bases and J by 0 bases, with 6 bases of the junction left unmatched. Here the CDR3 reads CSVLERGSSYEQYF. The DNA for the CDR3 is TGCAGCGTTCTTGAGCGGGGGAGCTCCTACGAGCAGTACTTC.

The CDR3 nucleotides are TGCGCCAGCAGCTTGTGGACAGGCGGGGAGGGCTACACCTTC. Protein sequence: CASSLWTGGEGYTF. V gene TRBV5-1 combines with J gene TRBJ1-2; 7 nucleotides line up with TRBD1. Looked up from germline, CDR1 is SGHRS and CDR2 is YFSETQ. V dropped 1 base and J dropped 8; count of bases not matched to a gene: 8. The CDR3 is made up of 14 amino acids.